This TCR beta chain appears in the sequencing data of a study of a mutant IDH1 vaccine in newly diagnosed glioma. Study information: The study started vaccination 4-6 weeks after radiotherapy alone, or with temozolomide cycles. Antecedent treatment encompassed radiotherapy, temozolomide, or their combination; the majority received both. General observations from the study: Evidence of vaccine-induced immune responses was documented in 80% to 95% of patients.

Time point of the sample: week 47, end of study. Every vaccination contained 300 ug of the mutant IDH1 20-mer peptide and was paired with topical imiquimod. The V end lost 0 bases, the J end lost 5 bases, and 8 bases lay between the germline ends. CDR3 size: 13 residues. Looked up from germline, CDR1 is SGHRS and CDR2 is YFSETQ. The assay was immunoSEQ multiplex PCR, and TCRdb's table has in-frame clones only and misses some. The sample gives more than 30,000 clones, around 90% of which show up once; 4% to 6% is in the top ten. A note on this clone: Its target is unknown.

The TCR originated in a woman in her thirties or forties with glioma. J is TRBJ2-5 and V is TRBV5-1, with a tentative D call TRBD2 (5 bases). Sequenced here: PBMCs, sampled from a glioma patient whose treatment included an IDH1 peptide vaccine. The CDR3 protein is CASSLGGFETQYF. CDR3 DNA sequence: TGCGCCAGCAGCTTGGGAGGGTTCGAGACCCAGTACTTC.